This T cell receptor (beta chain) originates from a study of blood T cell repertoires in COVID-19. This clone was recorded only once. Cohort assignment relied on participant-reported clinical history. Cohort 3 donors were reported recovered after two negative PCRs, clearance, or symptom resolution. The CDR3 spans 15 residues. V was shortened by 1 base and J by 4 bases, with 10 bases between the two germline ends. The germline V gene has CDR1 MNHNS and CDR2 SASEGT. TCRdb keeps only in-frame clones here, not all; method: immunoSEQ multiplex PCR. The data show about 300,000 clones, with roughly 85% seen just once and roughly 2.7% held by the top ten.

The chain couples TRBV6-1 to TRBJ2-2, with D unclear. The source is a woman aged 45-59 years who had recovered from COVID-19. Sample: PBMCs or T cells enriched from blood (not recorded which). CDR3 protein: CASSEVVQSTGELFF. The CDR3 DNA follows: TGTGCCAGCAGTGAAGTCGTTCAGTCCACCGGGGAGCTGTTTTTT.